This T cell receptor (beta chain) was sequenced for a study of blood T cell repertoires in COVID-19. Study-wide context: Samples of COVID-19 (acute and convalescent) were obtained from the United States, Italy and Spain. PBMCs, B-cell-depleted T cells, or T cells were the source of the cDNA or gDNA that made up the material.

The V gene end was trimmed by 4 bases and the J gene end by 2 bases; junction bases not matched to a gene: 3. From germline, CDR1 is SGHRS and CDR2 YFSETQ. This CDR3 spans 15 amino acids. Authors' methods: From reference gene primer amplification, estimates of nucleated cell counts were derived. This table comes from immunoSEQ multiplex PCR, and its TCRdb copy is limited to in-frame clones, with some not included. The D gene and trimming were derived from the DNA, and the V and J assignments and clone size from that table. The sample yields fewer than 250,000 clones, approximately 90% seen once. The TCR was taken from a woman aged 40-49 years who had recovered from COVID-19. This chain connects TRBV5-1 to TRBJ2-3, with TRBD2 matching 11 bases. The sample consisted of peripheral blood. The DNA of the CDR3 is TGCGCCAGCAGCGGGACTAGCGGCCCCACAGATACGCAGTATTTT. It encodes CASSGTSGPTDTQYF.